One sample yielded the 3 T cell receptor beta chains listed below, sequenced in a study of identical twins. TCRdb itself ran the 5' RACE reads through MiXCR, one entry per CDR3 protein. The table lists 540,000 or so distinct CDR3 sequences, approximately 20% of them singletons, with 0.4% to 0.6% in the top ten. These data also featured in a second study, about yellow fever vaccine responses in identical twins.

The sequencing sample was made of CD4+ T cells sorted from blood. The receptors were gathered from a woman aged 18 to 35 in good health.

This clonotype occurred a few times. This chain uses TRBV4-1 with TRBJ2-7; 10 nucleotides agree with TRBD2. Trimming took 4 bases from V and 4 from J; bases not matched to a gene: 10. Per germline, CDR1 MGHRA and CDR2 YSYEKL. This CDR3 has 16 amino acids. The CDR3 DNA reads TGCGCCAGCAGCCCAGGGGTCGCTAGCGGGAGATACGAGCAGTACTTC. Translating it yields CASSPGVASGRYEQYF.

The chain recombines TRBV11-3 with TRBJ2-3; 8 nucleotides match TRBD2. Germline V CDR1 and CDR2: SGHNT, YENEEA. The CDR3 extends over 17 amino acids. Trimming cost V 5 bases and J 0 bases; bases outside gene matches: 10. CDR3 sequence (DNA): TGTGCCAGCAGCCGGGAGGGACACTCTGCTAGCACAGATACGCAGTATTTT. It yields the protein CASSREGHSASTDTQYF.

The CDR3: CASSVSGSDEQYF. The CDR3 bases are TGTGCCAGCAGCGTTAGCGGGAGCGACGAGCAGTACTTC. The gene calls are TRBV3-1 and TRBJ2-7; 9 bases line up with TRBD2. This CDR3 has 13 residues. V gave up 5 bases and J gave up 5 bases; unmatched junction bases: 4. Germline V gives CDR1 LGHDT, CDR2 YNNKEL (reference sequence).